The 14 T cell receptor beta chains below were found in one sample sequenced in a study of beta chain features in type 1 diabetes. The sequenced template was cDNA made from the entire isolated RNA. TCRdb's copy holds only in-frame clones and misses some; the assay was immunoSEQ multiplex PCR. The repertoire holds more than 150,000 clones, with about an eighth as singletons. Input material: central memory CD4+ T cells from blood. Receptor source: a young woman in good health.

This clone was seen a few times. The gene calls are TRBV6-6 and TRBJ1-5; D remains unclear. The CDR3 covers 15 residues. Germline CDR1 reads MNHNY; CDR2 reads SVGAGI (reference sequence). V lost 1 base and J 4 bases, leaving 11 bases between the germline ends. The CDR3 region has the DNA TGTGCCAGCAGTTACTATACCACTTCGAATCAGCCCCAGCATTTT. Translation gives CASSYYTTSNQPQHF.

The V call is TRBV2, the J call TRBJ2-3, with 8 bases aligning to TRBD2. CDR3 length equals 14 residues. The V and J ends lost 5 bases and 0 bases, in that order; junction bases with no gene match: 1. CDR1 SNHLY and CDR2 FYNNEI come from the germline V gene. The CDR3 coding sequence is TGTGCCAGCAGTAAGCGGGAGAGCACAGATACGCAGTATTTT. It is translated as CASSKRESTDTQYF.

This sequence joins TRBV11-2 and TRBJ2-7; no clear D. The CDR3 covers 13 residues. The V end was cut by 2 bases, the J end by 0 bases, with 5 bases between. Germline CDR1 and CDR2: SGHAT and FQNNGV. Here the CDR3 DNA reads TGTGCCAGCAGCTTAACAGTCTCCTACGAGCAGTACTTC. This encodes CASSLTVSYEQYF.

The CDR3 loop reads CASSERSSGGASTDTQYF. DNA for the CDR3: TGTGCCAGCAGTGAAAGGTCTAGCGGGGGTGCTAGCACAGATACGCAGTATTTT. This sequence joins TRBV2 and TRBJ2-3; 10 bases line up with TRBD2. The CDR3 is made up of 18 amino acids. Germline trimming cut 2 bases from V and 0 bases from J; bases unmatched to any gene: 8. CDR1 SNHLY and CDR2 FYNNEI come from the germline V gene. The full variable domain, in which reference TRBV2 and TRBJ2-3 provide the parts outside the CDR3, is EPEVTQTPSHQVTQMGQEVILRCVPISNHLYFYWYRQILGQKVEFLVSFYNNEISEKSEIFDDQFSVERPDGSNFTLKIRSTKLEDSAMYFCASSERSSGGASTDTQYFGPGTRLTVL.

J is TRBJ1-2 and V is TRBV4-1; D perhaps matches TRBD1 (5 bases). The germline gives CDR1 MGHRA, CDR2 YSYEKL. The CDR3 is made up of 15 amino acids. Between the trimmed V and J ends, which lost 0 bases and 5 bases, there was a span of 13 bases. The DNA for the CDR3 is TGCGCCAGCAGCCAAGAGGTTACGACAGTGTATGGCTACACCTTC. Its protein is CASSQEVTTVYGYTF.

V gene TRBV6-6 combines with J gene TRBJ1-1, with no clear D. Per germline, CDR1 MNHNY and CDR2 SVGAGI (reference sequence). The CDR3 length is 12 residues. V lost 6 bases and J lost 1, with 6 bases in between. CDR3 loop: CASSEGNTEAFF. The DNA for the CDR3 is TGTGCCAGCAGCGAGGGGAACACTGAAGCTTTCTTT.

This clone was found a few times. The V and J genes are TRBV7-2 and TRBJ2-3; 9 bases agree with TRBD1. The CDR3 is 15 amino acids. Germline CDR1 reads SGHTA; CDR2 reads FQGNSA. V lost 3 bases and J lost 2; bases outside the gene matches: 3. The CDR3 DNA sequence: TGTGCCAGCAGCTTGGACAGGGGAGTCACAGATACGCAGTATTTT. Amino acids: CASSLDRGVTDTQYF.

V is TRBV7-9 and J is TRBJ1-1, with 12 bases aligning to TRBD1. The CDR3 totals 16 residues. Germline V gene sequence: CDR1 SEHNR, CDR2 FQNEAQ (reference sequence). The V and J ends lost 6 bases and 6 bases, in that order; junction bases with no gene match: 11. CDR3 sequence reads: CASRTQTGTGGAEAFF. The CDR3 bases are TGTGCCAGCAGAACCCAGACCGGGACAGGGGGCGCTGAAGCTTTCTTT.

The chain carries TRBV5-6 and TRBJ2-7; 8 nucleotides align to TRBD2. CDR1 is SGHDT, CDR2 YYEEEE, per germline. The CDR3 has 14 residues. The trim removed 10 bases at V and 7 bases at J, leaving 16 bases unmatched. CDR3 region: CAYKAGLAGREQYF. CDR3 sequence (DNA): TGTGCCTACAAAGCGGGGCTAGCGGGCAGGGAGCAGTACTTC. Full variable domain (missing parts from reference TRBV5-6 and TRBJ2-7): DAGVTQSPTHLIKTRGQQVTLRCSPKSGHDTVSWYQQALGQGPQFIFQYYEEEERQRGNFPDRFSGHQFPNYSSELNVNALLLGDSALYLCAYKAGLAGREQYFGPGTRLTVT.

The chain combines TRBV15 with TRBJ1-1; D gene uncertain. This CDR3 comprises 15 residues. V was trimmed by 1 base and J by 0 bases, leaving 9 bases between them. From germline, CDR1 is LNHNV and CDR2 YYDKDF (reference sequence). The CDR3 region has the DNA TGTGCCACCAGCAGAGGAACTAGGTTGAACACTGAAGCTTTCTTT. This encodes CATSRGTRLNTEAFF.

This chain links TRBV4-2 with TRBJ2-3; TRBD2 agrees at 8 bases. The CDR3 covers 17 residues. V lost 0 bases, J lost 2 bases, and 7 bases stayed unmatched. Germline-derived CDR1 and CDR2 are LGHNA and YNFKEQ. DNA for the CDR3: TGTGCCAGCAGCCAAGATCAACGGGAGGGCCTCACAGATACGCAGTATTTT. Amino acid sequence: CASSQDQREGLTDTQYF.

The CDR3 DNA reads as TGCGCCAGCAGTCTACAGGGTAGGGACGGAGATACGCAGTATTTT. This gives the protein CASSLQGRDGDTQYF. This chain connects TRBV5-1 to TRBJ2-3; the D gene is possibly TRBD1 (6 bases). V was trimmed by 5 bases and J by 5 bases, leaving 18 bases between them. Germline lookup yields CDR1 SGHRS and CDR2 YFSETQ. The CDR3 has 15 residues. Supplemented by reference TRBV5-1 and TRBJ2-3, the full variable domain reads KAGVTQTPRYLIKTRGQQVTLSCSPISGHRSVSWYQQTPGQGLQFLFEYFSETQRNKGNFPGRFSGRQFSNSRSEMNVSTLELGDSALYLCASSLQGRDGDTQYFGPGTRLTVL.

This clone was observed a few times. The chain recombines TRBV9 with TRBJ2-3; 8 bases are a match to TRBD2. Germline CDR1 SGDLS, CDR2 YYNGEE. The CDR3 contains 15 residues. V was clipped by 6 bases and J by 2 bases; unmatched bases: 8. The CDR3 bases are TGTGCCAGCACCCCCGGGGGGGAGCTCACAGATACGCAGTATTTT. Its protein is CASTPGGELTDTQYF.

CDR3 amino acids: CATSLDSSLNQPQHF. CDR3 in DNA: TGTGCCACCAGCCTGGACAGTTCGCTCAATCAGCCCCAGCATTTT. This sequence joins TRBV15 and TRBJ1-5; a weak D match, TRBD1 (6 bases). The ends were cut back, 5 bases at V and 3 bases at J, with 14 bases in the middle. The germline CDR1 and CDR2 sequences are LNHNV and YYDKDF (reference sequence). This CDR3 is built from 15 residues.